A single sample is the source of the 2 T cell receptor beta chains below, sequenced in a study of early T cells in non-severe SARS-CoV-2 infection. TCRdb used MiXCR to reprocess the 5' RACE reads, holding one entry per CDR3 protein. The sample includes about 61,000 distinct CDR3 sequences, 8% to 10% of them seen just once. The source material was whole blood. The origin of the receptors is an adult who was a healthcare worker with PCR-confirmed SARS-CoV-2 infection or an uninfected control (not recorded which).

V gene TRBV2 combines with J gene TRBJ2-2; D perhaps matches TRBD2 (6 bases). Germline CDR1 reads SNHLY; CDR2 reads FYNNEI. The CDR3 has 13 residues. V was pared by 11 bases and J by 3 bases, with 13 bases between. CDR3 DNA: TGTGCCGGCGGGCGGGGTTACACCGGGGAGCTGTTTTTT. Its translation: CAGGRGYTGELFF.

This chain links TRBV30 with TRBJ1-1; a possible D gene is TRBD1 (6 bases). The V end was cut by 8 bases, the J end by 8 bases, with 15 bases between. The germline V gene encodes CDR1 GTSNPN and CDR2 SVGIG (reference sequence). The CDR3 is made up of 11 amino acids. The CDR3 DNA is TGTGCCGTAAAAGGGGGGCTCGAAGCTTTCTTT. Encoded protein: CAVKGGLEAFF.